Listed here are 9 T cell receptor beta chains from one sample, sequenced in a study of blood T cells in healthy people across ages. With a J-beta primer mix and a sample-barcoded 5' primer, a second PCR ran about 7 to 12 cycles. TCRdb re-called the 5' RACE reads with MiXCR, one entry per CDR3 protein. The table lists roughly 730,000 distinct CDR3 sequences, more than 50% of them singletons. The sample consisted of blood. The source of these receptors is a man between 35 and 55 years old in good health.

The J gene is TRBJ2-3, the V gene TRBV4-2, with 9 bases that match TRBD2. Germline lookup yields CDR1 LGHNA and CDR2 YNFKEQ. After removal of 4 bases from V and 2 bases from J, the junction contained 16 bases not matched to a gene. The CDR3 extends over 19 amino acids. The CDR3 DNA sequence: TGTGCCAGCAGCCTGTCGTGGAGTAGCGGGAGTGTGAACACAGATACGCAGTATTTT. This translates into CASSLSWSSGSVNTDTQYF.

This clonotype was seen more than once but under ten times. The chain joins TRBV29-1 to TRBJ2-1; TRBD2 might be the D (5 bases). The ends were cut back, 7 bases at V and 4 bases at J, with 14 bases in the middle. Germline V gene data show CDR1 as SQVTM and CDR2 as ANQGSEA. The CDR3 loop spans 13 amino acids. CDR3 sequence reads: CSASGPEYNEQFF. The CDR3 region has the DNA TGCAGCGCAAGCGGACCTGAATACAATGAGCAGTTCTTC.

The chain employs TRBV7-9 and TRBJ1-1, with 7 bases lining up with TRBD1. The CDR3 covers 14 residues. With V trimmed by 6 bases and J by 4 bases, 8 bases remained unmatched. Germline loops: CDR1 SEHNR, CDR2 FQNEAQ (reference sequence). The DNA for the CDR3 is TGTGCCAGCAGTCCTCAGGGGGTTAGCACTGAAGCTTTCTTT. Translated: CASSPQGVSTEAFF.

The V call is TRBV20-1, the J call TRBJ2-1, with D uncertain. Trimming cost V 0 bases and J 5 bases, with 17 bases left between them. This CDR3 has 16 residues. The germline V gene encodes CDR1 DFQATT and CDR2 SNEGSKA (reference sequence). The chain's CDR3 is CSAREVDPSSDNEQFF. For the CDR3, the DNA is TGCAGTGCTAGAGAAGTCGACCCTTCGTCTGACAATGAGCAGTTCTTC.

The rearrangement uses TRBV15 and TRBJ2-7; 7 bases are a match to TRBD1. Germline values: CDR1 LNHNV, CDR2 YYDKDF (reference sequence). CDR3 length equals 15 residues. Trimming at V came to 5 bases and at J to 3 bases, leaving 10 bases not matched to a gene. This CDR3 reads CATSAQRTGDYEQYF. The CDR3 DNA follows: TGTGCCACCAGCGCCCAACGGACAGGTGACTACGAGCAGTACTTC.

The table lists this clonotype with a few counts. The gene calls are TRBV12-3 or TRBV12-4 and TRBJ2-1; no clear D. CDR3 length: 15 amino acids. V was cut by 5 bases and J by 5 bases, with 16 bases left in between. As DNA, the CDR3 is TGTGCCAGCAGTCCCAAGCTGCTGGGTAACAATGAGCAGTTCTTC. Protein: CASSPKLLGNNEQFF.

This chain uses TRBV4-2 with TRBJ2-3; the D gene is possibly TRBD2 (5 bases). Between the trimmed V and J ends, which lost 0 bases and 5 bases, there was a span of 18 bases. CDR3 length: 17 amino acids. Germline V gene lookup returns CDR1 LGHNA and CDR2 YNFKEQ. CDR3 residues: CASSQDAVRLSGDTQYF. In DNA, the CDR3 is TGTGCCAGCAGCCAAGATGCGGTCAGGCTGAGCGGAGATACGCAGTATTTT.

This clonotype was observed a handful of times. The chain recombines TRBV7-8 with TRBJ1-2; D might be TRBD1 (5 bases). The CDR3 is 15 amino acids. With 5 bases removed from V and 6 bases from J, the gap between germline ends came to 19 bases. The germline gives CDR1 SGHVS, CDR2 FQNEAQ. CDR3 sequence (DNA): TGTGCCAGCAGCCCGGTCGTGGGACGGAATGATGGCTACACCTTC. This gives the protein CASSPVVGRNDGYTF. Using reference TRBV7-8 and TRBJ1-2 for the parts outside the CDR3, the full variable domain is GAGVSQSPRYKVAKRGQDVALRCDPISGHVSLFWYQQALGQGPEFLTYFQNEAQLDKSGLPSDRFFAERPEGSVSTLKIQRTQQEDSAVYLCASSPVVGRNDGYTFGSGTRLTVV.

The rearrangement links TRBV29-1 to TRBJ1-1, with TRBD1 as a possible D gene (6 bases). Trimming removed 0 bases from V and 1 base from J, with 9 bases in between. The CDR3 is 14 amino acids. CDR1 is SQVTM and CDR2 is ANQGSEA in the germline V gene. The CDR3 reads CSVEELDRNTEAFF. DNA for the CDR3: TGCAGCGTTGAAGAGCTGGACAGGAACACTGAAGCTTTCTTT.